The clone carrying this T cell receptor (beta chain) was seen a single time. These data come from a study of technical replicates of blood from several donors. The CDR3 loop spans 13 amino acids. Germline V gene lookup returns CDR1 MNHEY and CDR2 SMNVEV (reference sequence). Trimming cost V 5 bases and J 6 bases; bases outside gene matches: 5. Here immunoSEQ multiplex PCR was the method, and the copy in TCRdb shows in-frame clones only, minus some. The sample lists tens of thousands of clones, 80% to 95% occurring once. Input material: T cells isolated from PBMCs. The V gene is TRBV27, the J gene TRBJ2-5, with TRBD1 identical over 8 bases. The TCR sequence derives from a human donor in good health. The CDR3 is CASSLGQGKTQYF. CDR3 DNA: TGTGCCAGCAGTCTAGGACAGGGAAAGACCCAGTACTTC.